This T cell receptor (beta chain) was captured by sequencing in a study of beta chain features in type 1 diabetes. As for the study in general: Across all samples, about 100,000,000 sorted cells were examined. General study points: Among patients, naive, central memory and Treg TCRB repertoires appeared more similar than among healthy donors. People with Type 1 diabetes carried modestly yet significantly shorter TCRB CDR3s in all four CD4+ subsets. A PCR bias possibly favoring shorter templates would apply equally to patients and controls.

The V gene end was trimmed by 5 bases and the J gene end by 4 bases; junction bases not matched to a gene: 8. This CDR3 has 15 residues. Germline V CDR1 and CDR2: SEHNR, FQNEAQ (reference sequence). Reverse transcribing all isolated RNA meant expressed TCRB transcripts were sequenced. Sequenced by immunoSEQ multiplex PCR; TCRdb stores in-frame clones only, minus some. The sample carries some 240,000 clones, approximately 16% recorded once. Sorting of CD4+ naive, central memory, regulatory and stem cell-like memory cells was performed via CD45RO/CCR7/CD25/CD127/CD95/CD27. In its sample, this clone was seen a few times. Its antigen is still unknown.

The TCR sequence derives from a man in his thirties or forties with type 1 diabetes. This chain uses TRBV7-9 with TRBJ2-1, with 7 bases matching TRBD2. The specimen was naive CD4+ T cells from blood. The CDR3 DNA sequence: TGTGCCAGCAGCCGTCCCCTAGCGGAATACAATGAGCAGTTCTTC. Translating it yields CASSRPLAEYNEQFF. Looking up the rest from reference TRBV7-9 and TRBJ2-1 gives the full variable domain: DTGVSQNPRHKITKRGQNVTFRCDPISEHNRLYWYRQTLGQGPEFLTYFQNEAQLEKSRLLSDRFSAERPKGSFSTLEIQRTEQGDSAMYLCASSRPLAEYNEQFFGPGTRLTVL.